Listed here are 23 T cell receptor delta chains from one sample, sequenced in a study of DNA immune sequencing with unique molecular identifiers. All 8 TRDV and 4 TRDJ genes were targeted in 32-plex amplification of genomic DNA. A 12-nucleotide UMI was added during approximately 3 barcoding PCR cycles before adapter PCR. TCRdb applied CATT to the multiplex PCR reads for clone calling. This table has approximately 5,100 delta-chain clones, roughly 12% appearing once. The sequenced sample was gamma-delta T cells enriched from blood buffy coat, or unenriched PBMCs (not recorded which). The receptors were sampled from a human donor in good health.

This clone is judged medium-sized. The same CDR3 can be traced to other DNA sequences in this sample. The V and J genes are TRDV2 and TRDJ1, with D perhaps TRDD2 or TRDD3 (7 bases each). Per germline, CDR1 GEAIGNYY and CDR2 EKD. V was pared by 3 bases and J by 1 base, with 23 bases between. The CDR3 is 18 residues long. Here the CDR3 reads CACDGPIPTLGGTDKLIF. The CDR3 region has the DNA TGTGCCTGTGACGGGCCGATTCCTACTCTGGGGGGCACCGATAAACTCATCTTT.

This clone was seen a few times. TCRdb has a much larger clone's protein, which differs at residue 7 from the translation of this DNA, likely because of a read error; what is shown is the protein translated from the DNA. The chain carries TRDV2 and TRDJ3; no definite D call. V shed 3 bases and J shed 0 bases, with 17 bases lying between them. The CDR3 sequence is 19 residues long. Germline lookup yields CDR1 GEAIGNYY and CDR2 EKD. DNA for the CDR3: TGTGCCTGTGACCAAATCAGGGAGGAGCCCTCCTGGGACACCCGACAGATGTTTTTC. Amino acid sequence: CACDQIREEPSWDTRQMFF.

This clone was seen a few times. The protein given by TCRdb reflects a much larger clone and differs at residue 4 from this DNA's translation, likely from a read error; the protein shown is the DNA's translation. This chain joins TRDV2 and TRDJ1; 11 positions agree with TRDD3. Germline V lookup: CDR1 GEAIGNYY, CDR2 EKD. J gave up 4 bases and V 4 bases, and 16 bases lay outside the gene matches. The CDR3 is 18 amino acids. CDR3 region: CACETVTTLGDNGDKLIF. The CDR3 DNA is TGTGCCTGTGAGACCGTAACCACACTGGGGGATAATGGCGATAAACTCATCTTT.

Of note for this clone: Other DNA variants within this sample encode the same CDR3. No V gene was called, though TRDJ1 was called as the J gene; the listed D gene, TRDD3, was not tested against the DNA. This CDR3 comprises 21 residues. The CDR3, as DNA: TGTGCCTGTGACGCCGCAGGACTGGGGATCCAACAAAGCCGTCACACCGATAAACTCATCTTT. This translates into CACDAAGLGIQQSRHTDKLIF.

This clone was seen many times. The rearrangement joins TRDV3 to TRDJ1; tentative D call: TRDD3 (6 bases). The CDR3 length is 20 residues. V was clipped by 2 bases and J by 4 bases, with 35 bases between them. Germline V gene lookup returns CDR1 TVYSNPD and CDR2 GDNSRS (reference sequence). This CDR3 is CAFWGTLVMLGTQKHDKLIF. In nucleotides, the CDR3 is TGTGCCTTTTGGGGTACACTGGTTATGCTGGGGACCCAAAAGCACGATAAACTCATCTTT.

This clone was counted ten times or more. J is TRDJ1 and V is TRDV2; 7 bases are a match to TRDD3. V trimming: 2 bases; J trimming: 0 bases; junction bases outside the gene matches: 8. Germline V gene data show CDR1 as GEAIGNYY and CDR2 as EKD. The CDR3 has 16 residues. CDR3 sequence (DNA): TGTGCCTGTGACATGCTGGGGGGGACGTACACCGATAAACTCATCTTT. Protein: CACDMLGGTYTDKLIF.

Details on this clone: This may arise from a read error, as a much more abundant clone is one base away. Although no V gene was called, TRDJ1 is the J gene; the tabulated D call, TRDD3, remains unverified against the DNA. This CDR3 has 23 residues. CDR3 loop: CACDPLIDRSSYPTGGDTDKLIF. CDR3 bases: TGTGCCTGTGACCCTCTTATTGACCGCTCTTCCTACCCTACTGGGGGAGACACCGATAAACTCATCTTT.

This clone counts as medium-sized (0.01 to 0.1%). This sample includes further DNA sequences coding for the same CDR3. The chain uses TRDV2 and TRDJ1, with TRDD3 identical over 9 bases. CDR3 length: 16 amino acids. The V gene end was trimmed by 4 bases and the J gene end by 3 bases; junction bases not matched to a gene: 11. Germline values: CDR1 GEAIGNYY, CDR2 EKD. CDR3 region: CACDNLLGDPADKLIF. In nucleotides, the CDR3 is TGTGCCTGTGATAACCTACTGGGGGACCCCGCCGATAAACTCATCTTT.

Judged by abundance, this clone is medium-sized. Other nucleotide sequences from this sample produce the same CDR3. The CDR3 nucleotides are TGTGCCTGTGACACCCTTGAGACTGGGGATACGTCCGATAAACTCATCTTT. Protein: CACDTLETGDTSDKLIF. The V gene is TRDV2, the J gene TRDJ1; TRDD3 aligns across 9 bases. The junction had 10 bases not matched to a gene; V was cut back by 0 bases and J by 3 bases. CDR3 length equals 17 residues. Germline CDR1 reads GEAIGNYY; CDR2 reads EKD.

By sample fraction, this clone is medium-sized. The chain is built from TRAV36/DV7 and TRDJ1, with TRDD3 matching 8 bases. The germline gives CDR1 VTNFRS, CDR2 LTSSGIE (reference sequence). The length of the CDR3 is 20 residues. The ends lost 0 bases at V and 1 base at J; junction bases unmatched: 20. Here the CDR3 DNA reads TGTGCTGTGGAGGCATACTACGTACTGGGGGCCCCAAGGGCCACCGATAAACTCATCTTT. It codes for CAVEAYYVLGAPRATDKLIF.

This clone was found many times. The rearrangement uses TRDV2 and TRDJ1, with TRDD3 identical over 12 bases. Looked up from germline, CDR1 is GEAIGNYY and CDR2 is EKD. This CDR3 is 22 amino acids long. J lost 6 bases, V lost 0 bases, and 25 bases had no gene match. CDR3 region: CACDTVDFPGLLAGGYANKLIF. The CDR3 nucleotides are TGTGCCTGTGACACCGTAGACTTCCCAGGCCTGCTTGCTGGGGGATACGCGAATAAACTCATCTTT.

This clone was found many times. Here the CDR3 reads CAMRRPAGPIWGIRATDKLIF. CDR3 in DNA: TGTGCAATGAGACGCCCAGCAGGCCCTATCTGGGGGATACGCGCCACCGATAAACTCATCTTT. The rearrangement uses TRAV14/DV4 and TRDJ1, with 12 positions matching TRDD3. The J gene comes from matching the DNA to germline here; TCRdb lacks it. The germline CDR1 and CDR2 sequences are TSDPSYG and QGSYDQQN (reference sequence). The CDR3 runs to 21 residues. V trimming: 5 bases; J trimming: 1 base; junction bases outside the gene matches: 20.

This clone turned up a few times. TCRdb shows a much larger clone's protein in place of this DNA's translation, and the two differ at residue 8, likely through a read error; the protein shown is translated from the DNA. This sequence joins TRDV2 and TRDJ3, with D tentatively TRDD1 (5 bases). There are 18 residues in the CDR3. Germline CDR1 and CDR2: GEAIGNYY and EKD. The V end was cut by 2 bases, the J end by 0 bases, with 13 bases between. CDR3 protein: CACDKILWSSWDTRQMFF. The CDR3 region has the DNA TGTGCCTGTGACAAAATACTGTGGAGCTCCTGGGACACCCGACAGATGTTTTTC.

Judged by abundance, this clone is large. The V and J genes are TRDV2 and TRDJ3; a weak D match, TRDD3 (5 bases). Germline loops: CDR1 GEAIGNYY, CDR2 EKD. This CDR3 has 19 residues. V lost 0 bases and J lost 0, with 14 bases in between. The CDR3 DNA reads as TGTGCCTGTGACACCGCCGGGGGGGCTAGCTCCTGGGACACCCGACAGATGTTTTTC. Protein product: CACDTAGGASSWDTRQMFF.

This clone was counted between two and nine times. TCRdb shows a much larger clone's protein in place of this DNA's translation, and the two differ at residue 7, likely through a read error; the protein shown is translated from the DNA. The identical CDR3 is also encoded by other nucleotide sequences in the sample. The chain is built from TRDV2 and TRDJ1; TRDD3 might be the D (6 bases). Between the trimmed V and J ends, which lost 3 bases and 4 bases, there was a span of 17 bases. The CDR3 is 15 amino acids. CDR1 GEAIGNYY and CDR2 EKD come from the germline V gene. The CDR3 sequence is CACDLLRDRGDKLIF. The CDR3 nucleotides are TGTGCCTGTGACCTACTGAGGGATAGGGGCGATAAACTCATCTTT.

This clone was seen a few times. TCRdb's entry gives the protein of a much larger clone, which mismatches this DNA's translation at residue 8, likely from a read error; the protein reported here is translated from the DNA. The chain recombines TRDV2 with TRDJ1; a possible D gene is TRDD3 (6 bases). The germline gives CDR1 GEAIGNYY, CDR2 EKD. Trimming pared 1 base from V and 0 bases from J, leaving 17 bases between. This CDR3 spans 17 amino acids. This chain's CDR3 is CACDTLGYGKYTDKLIF. As DNA, the CDR3 is TGTGCCTGTGACACTCTGGGGTATGGAAAGTACACCGATAAACTCATCTTT.

This clone was seen repeatedly, ten times or more. The rearrangement joins TRDV1 to TRDJ1; TRDD3 aligns across 8 bases. TCRdb offers no J gene call, so here the DNA was matched to germline to obtain one. Germline values: CDR1 TSWWSYY, CDR2 QGS. The CDR3 runs to 24 residues. The trim removed 0 bases at V and 0 bases at J, leaving 27 bases unmatched. In nucleotides, the CDR3 is TGTGCTCTTGGGGAACTGGGGGTCTCTCTCGTACTGGGGGCCCATCTTACCGACACCGATAAACTCATCTTT. Protein product: CALGELGVSLVLGAHLTDTDKLIF.

This clone has a count of ten or more. This rearrangement joins TRDV2 to TRDJ1; 10 bases are a match to TRDD3. Germline CDR1 GEAIGNYY, CDR2 EKD. The CDR3 totals 15 residues. Germline trimming cut 2 bases from V and 0 bases from J; bases unmatched to any gene: 2. DNA of the CDR3: TGTGCCTGTGACATACTGGGGGATGACACCGATAAACTCATCTTT. This codes for CACDILGDDTDKLIF.

This clone was seen many times. Other DNA sequences in the same sample also yield this CDR3. The J gene is TRDJ3, the V gene TRDV2; TRDD3 matches at 13 bases. Losses at the gene ends were 3 bases for V and 2 bases for J; bases not matched to a gene: 3. The V gene's germline CDR1 is GEAIGNYY and CDR2 EKD. The CDR3 has 18 residues. CDR3 nucleotides: TGTGCCTGTGACTACTGGGGGATACGCACCTGGGACACCCGACAGATGTTTTTC. Its protein is CACDYWGIRTWDTRQMFF.

With regard to this clone: This DNA's translation and the protein TCRdb lists, from a much larger clone, do not match at residue 6, likely due to a read error; the protein shown is translated from the DNA. No V segment was called; the J segment is TRDJ1; the DNA was not compared with TRDD3, the D call given in the table. The length of the CDR3 is 21 residues. DNA of the CDR3: TGTGCCTGTGACACTTTTCTTTCCCATTATACTGGCAGCCCGTACACCGATAAACTCATCTTT. This gives the protein CACDTFLSHYTGSPYTDKLIF.

The table lists this clone with a few counts. This chain links TRDV2 with TRDJ1; TRDD3 aligns across 11 bases. The CDR3 covers 17 residues. V trimming: 1 base; J trimming: 0 bases; junction bases outside the gene matches: 6. The germline V gene has CDR1 GEAIGNYY and CDR2 EKD. The CDR3, as DNA: TGTGCCTGTGACACTTTACTGGGGGATAAGTACACCGATAAACTCATCTTT. This translates into CACDTLLGDKYTDKLIF.

This clone showed up many times. A read error is the likely source, as a far larger clone sits one nucleotide away. Within the sample, other DNA sequences also encode this same CDR3. The CDR3 nucleotides read TGTGCATGTGCCCAACTGGGGGATAGGGACGATAAACTCATCTTT. This codes for CACAQLGDRDDKLIF. This chain links TRDV2 with TRDJ1; TRDD3 aligns across 11 bases. CDR3 size: 15 residues. The germline CDR1 and CDR2 sequences are GEAIGNYY and EKD.

This clone has ten or more counts. This sequence joins TRDV2 and TRDJ1, with TRDD3 identical over 11 bases. V was pared by 4 bases and J by 1 base, with 7 bases of the junction left unmatched. Germline CDR1 is GEAIGNYY and CDR2 is EKD. The CDR3 length is 16 residues. The CDR3 nucleotides are TGTGCCTGTGATTTACTGGGGGATAAGAGCACCGATAAACTCATCTTT. This gives the protein CACDLLGDKSTDKLIF.